Detailed here is one T cell receptor (beta chain). Its antigen is still unknown. CDR3 length equals 16 residues. CDR1 SGHTA and CDR2 FQGNSA come from the germline V gene. J gave up 5 bases and V 0 bases, and 7 bases lay outside the gene matches. Unique molecular identifiers had been added to the TCR beta cDNA libraries. The yield from about 1 to 10 million T cells was 500,000 or so cDNA molecules in total. TCRdb re-called the PCR reads with MiXCR, one entry per CDR3 protein. The sample holds some 690,000 distinct CDR3 sequences, 55% to 60% seen once. The source of the sample is a study of post-analysis software for immune sequencing data. Study summary: The disease courses covered relapsing-remitting, secondary progressive and progressive-relapsing multiple sclerosis.

Study-level points and caveats: Strong co-clustering by F measure was seen for same-batch samples. Controls had significantly higher normalized Chao1 diversity than multiple sclerosis patients. A few TRBV segments occurring more often in patients than controls included TRBV5-6, TRBV5-1 and TRBV20-1.

The clonotype comes from a girl between 2 and 10 years old with multiple sclerosis. The sample comprised blood. V gene TRBV7-2 combines with J gene TRBJ1-2; 9 bases map to TRBD1. DNA of the CDR3: TGTGCCAGCAGCTTAGCGTCCGGGACAGGGTATTATGGCTACACCTTC. Its protein product is CASSLASGTGYYGYTF.